This record looks at one T cell receptor beta chain sequence and its context. The table came from immunoSEQ multiplex PCR; TCRdb's copy has only in-frame clones and leaves some out. The sample yields about 93,000 clones, 89% seen once. This entry comes from a study of blood T cell repertoires in COVID-19. The source of this sequence is a man aged 45-60 years with acute or convalescent COVID-19. The sequencing sample was made of peripheral blood.

In DNA, the CDR3 is TGTGCCAGCTGGGGGGGGACAGGGCTCACAGATACGCAGTATTTT. It specifies CASWGGTGLTDTQYF. The V and J genes are TRBV2 and TRBJ2-3; TRBD1 matches at 9 bases. The CDR3 has 15 residues. Germline trimming cut 8 bases from V and 2 bases from J; bases unmatched to any gene: 8. Germline V gene data show CDR1 as SNHLY and CDR2 as FYNNEI.